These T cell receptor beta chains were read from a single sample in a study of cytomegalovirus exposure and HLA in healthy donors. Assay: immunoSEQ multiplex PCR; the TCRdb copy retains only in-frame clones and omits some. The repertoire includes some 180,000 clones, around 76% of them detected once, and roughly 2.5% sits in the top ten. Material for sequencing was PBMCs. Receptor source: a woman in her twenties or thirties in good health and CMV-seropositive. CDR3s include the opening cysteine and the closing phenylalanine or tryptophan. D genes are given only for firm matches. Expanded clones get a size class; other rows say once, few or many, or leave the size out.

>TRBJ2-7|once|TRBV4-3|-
CASSQDGATRQYF
TGCGCCAGCAGCCAAGATGGGGCGACACGGCAGTACTTC
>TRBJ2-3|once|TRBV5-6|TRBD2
CASSLATRAAGTDTQYF
TGTGCCAGCAGCTTGGCCACGCGCGCAGCGGGGACAGATACGCAGTATTTT
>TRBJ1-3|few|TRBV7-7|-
CASSPTRGPGNTIYF
TGTGCCAGCAGCCCCACCAGGGGACCTGGAAACACCATATATTTT
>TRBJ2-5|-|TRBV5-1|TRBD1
CASSLAQRGRETQYF
TGCGCCAGCAGCTTGGCCCAGAGGGGGCGTGAGACCCAGTACTTC
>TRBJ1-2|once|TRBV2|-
CASDRDYYGYTF
TGTGCCAGTGACCGGGATTACTATGGCTACACCTTC
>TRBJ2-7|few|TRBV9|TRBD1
CASSVSGTGGGEQYF
TGTGCCAGCAGCGTATCCGGGACAGGGGGGGGCGAGCAGTACTTC
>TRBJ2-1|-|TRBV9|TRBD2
CASSLLAGGYNEQFF
TGTGCCAGCAGCCTCCTAGCGGGGGGGTACAATGAGCAGTTCTTC
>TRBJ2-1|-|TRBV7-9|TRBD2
CASSRKRGGRYEQFF
TGTGCCAGCAGTCGTAAGCGGGGGGGCCGTTATGAGCAGTTCTTC
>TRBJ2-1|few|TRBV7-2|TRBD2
CASSFGGDYNEQFF
TGTGCCAGCAGCTTCGGGGGGGATTACAATGAGCAGTTCTTC
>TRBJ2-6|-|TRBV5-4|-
CASSSTVRGASVLTF
TGTGCCAGCAGCTCCACCGTTCGGGGTGCGAGCGTCCTGACTTTC
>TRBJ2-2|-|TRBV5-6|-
CASSFQGTGELFF
TGTGCCAGCAGCTTTCAGGGCACCGGGGAGCTGTTTTTT
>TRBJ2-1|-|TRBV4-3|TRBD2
CASSQDLLVRGGYNEQFF
TGCGCCAGCAGCCAAGATCTGTTAGTACGGGGGGGTTACAATGAGCAGTTCTTC
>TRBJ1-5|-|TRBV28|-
CASSLIRLEQPQHF
TGTGCCAGCAGTTTAATCAGGTTGGAACAGCCCCAGCATTTT
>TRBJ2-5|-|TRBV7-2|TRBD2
CASSSPRGTSAHQETQYF
TGTGCCAGCAGCTCCCCGAGGGGGACTAGCGCGCACCAAGAGACCCAGTACTTC
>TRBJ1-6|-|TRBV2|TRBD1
CASRGLRDRSLNSPLHF
TGTGCCAGCAGGGGCCTCCGGGACAGGTCATTAAATTCACCCCTCCACTTT
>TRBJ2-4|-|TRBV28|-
CASSLWVLGAPPVF
TGTGCCAGCAGTTTATGGGTCCTAGGGGCGCCACCGGTATTC
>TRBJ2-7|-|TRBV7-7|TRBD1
CASSFGQGPSYEQYF
TGTGCCAGCAGCTTCGGACAGGGGCCATCCTACGAGCAGTACTTC
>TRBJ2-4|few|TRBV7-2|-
CASSPSTGTNIQYF
TGTGCCAGCAGCCCCAGTACAGGGACGAACATTCAGTACTTC